These T cell receptor beta chains were read from a single sample in a study of T-cell memory formation after mild COVID-19. TCRdb used MiXCR to reprocess the 5' RACE reads, holding one entry per CDR3 protein. This table holds some 350,000 distinct CDR3 sequences, around 13% found once. Sample: PBMCs or a T cell subset sorted from them (not recorded which). Receptors were obtained from a young man who had mild COVID-19 (a few samples of this study predate the infection). Cell type and time point are not known. Both conserved end residues are part of each CDR3. D genes are given only for firm matches. Clone size, where shown, is once, few, many, or a class for clones that have expanded.

cdr3_nt	cdr3_aa	d_call	clone_size	j_call	v_call
TGCAGTGCTAGCCCGGACTTCGGCGGGGAGCTGTTTTTT	CSASPDFGGELFF	-	few	TRBJ2-2	TRBV20-1
TGCAGTGCTAGAGACCAGGGTAATGAAAAACTGTTTTTT	CSARDQGNEKLFF	-	-	TRBJ1-4	TRBV20-1
TGCAGTCCCCGCGGGGGGGGACAGTCGGCAGATACGCAGTATTTT	CSPRGGGQSADTQYF	TRBD2	-	TRBJ2-3	TRBV20-1
TGTGCCACCGGGGGCAGGAGAAACACTGAAGCTTTCTTT	CATGGRRNTEAFF	-	few	TRBJ1-1	TRBV6-2/TRBV6-3
TGTGCCAGCAGCTTGGACAGGCAACGGGGCTACACCTTC	CASSLDRQRGYTF	TRBD1	few	TRBJ1-2	TRBV7-9
TGCGCCAGCAGCCGGGGACAGGGCGGCACCGGGGAGCTGTTTTTT	CASSRGQGGTGELFF	TRBD1	few	TRBJ2-2	TRBV5-1
TGCGCCAGCAGCCAAGGATTGGTGGGGGAAATCCGAGGGCAGTACTTC	CASSQGLVGEIRGQYF	-	-	TRBJ2-7	TRBV4-1
TGTGCCAGCAGCTTGACAGTGAACACTGAAGCTTTCTTT	CASSLTVNTEAFF	-	many	TRBJ1-1	TRBV5-5
TGTGCCAGCAGCGGATCCCCCAGGATTCCGTACGAGCAGTACTTC	CASSGSPRIPYEQYF	-	-	TRBJ2-7	TRBV7-6
TGTGCCAGCAGCCCTCGTTTCCCCGGTGGAGAGACCCAGTACTTC	CASSPRFPGGETQYF	-	few	TRBJ2-5	TRBV7-9
TGTGCCAGCAGTGACGGTGGAGAACAGCCCCAGCATTTT	CASSDGGEQPQHF	-	-	TRBJ1-5	TRBV6-1
TGTGCCAGCAGCTTACCCCCTAGCGGGGGTGAGCAGTTCTTC	CASSLPPSGGEQFF	TRBD2	many	TRBJ2-1	TRBV7-2
TGTGCCAGCAGCTCCTCGGTCCAGGCGAACACCGGGGAGCTGTTTTTT	CASSSSVQANTGELFF	-	few	TRBJ2-2	TRBV7-3
TGTGCCAGCAGAGAAGTGCCATCAACCACAGATACGCAGTATTTT	CASREVPSTTDTQYF	-	-	TRBJ2-3	TRBV27
TGCGCCAGCAGCGGAGACGGGACACGGGGCTATAATTCACCCCTCCACTTT	CASSGDGTRGYNSPLHF	-	-	TRBJ1-6	TRBV5-1
TGTGCCAGCAGCTTAACCGCGAGCTCCTATAATTCACCCCTCCACTTT	CASSLTASSYNSPLHF	-	many	TRBJ1-6	TRBV7-8
TGTGCCAGCCGGAGCGGGGGCCCCGGAAATGAGCAGTTCTTC	CASRSGGPGNEQFF	TRBD2	-	TRBJ2-1	TRBV6-2/TRBV6-3
TGTGCCAGCTCGGCCGGGACAGTCAATGAGCAGTTCTTC	CASSAGTVNEQFF	TRBD1	-	TRBJ2-1	TRBV18
TGTGCCAGCTCACCACTTGAAGGGTGGAATGAGCAGTTCTTC	CASSPLEGWNEQFF	-	few	TRBJ2-1	TRBV18
TGCGCCAGCAGCGAAGGGACAGGGACTAACACCGGGGAGCTGTTTTTT	CASSEGTGTNTGELFF	TRBD1	-	TRBJ2-2	TRBV5-1
TGTGCCAGCAGCGTAGCTACGACCAGCAGGGATAAGCAGTTCTTC	CASSVATTSRDKQFF	-	many	TRBJ2-1	TRBV9
TGTGCCACCAGTGACCGTTGGACAGGGGGTGGCTACACCTTC	CATSDRWTGGGYTF	TRBD1	-	TRBJ1-2	TRBV24-1
TGTGCCAGCAGTTTATATGGATACACTGAAGCTTTCTTT	CASSLYGYTEAFF	-	many	TRBJ1-1	TRBV27
TGCGCCAGCAGCCAAGGAGTTTCAGCCTTGAGCTCCTACGAGCAGTACTTC	CASSQGVSALSSYEQYF	-	-	TRBJ2-7	TRBV4-3
TGCGCCAGCAGCTTGGGATACGGGACAGGGACCCACGAGCAGTACTTC	CASSLGYGTGTHEQYF	TRBD1	few	TRBJ2-7	TRBV5-1
TGTGCCAGCAGCTTGACTAGCGGGGTCTTCCAAGAGACCCAGTACTTC	CASSLTSGVFQETQYF	TRBD2	few	TRBJ2-5	TRBV7-2
TGTGCCAGCTCGCCCGGGACAGTTGATCCCTACGAGCAGTACTTC	CASSPGTVDPYEQYF	TRBD1	-	TRBJ2-7	TRBV27
TGTGCCAGCAGCCTAGCCGCGGGAGGGGGGCTTCAGCCCCAGCATTTT	CASSLAAGGGLQPQHF	-	-	TRBJ1-5	TRBV7-8
TGTGCCAGCAGCTCCCGGGGGGGACAGGGGTTCAATGAGCAGTTCTTC	CASSSRGGQGFNEQFF	TRBD1	-	TRBJ2-1	TRBV7-2
TGTGCCAGCAGAGTTGGCGGGACGGGACGCGAGCAGTACTTC	CASRVGGTGREQYF	-	few	TRBJ2-7	TRBV27
TGTGCCAGCAGTGAGTGGCTAGCGGACACAGATACGCAGTATTTT	CASSEWLADTDTQYF	TRBD2	-	TRBJ2-3	TRBV6-4
TGTGCCAGCAACCTGAATACAGGGAGGGGCACTGAAGCTTTCTTT	CASNLNTGRGTEAFF	-	many	TRBJ1-1	TRBV28
TGTGCCAGCAGCCAACCCCCGGGACATCAAGAGACCCAGTACTTC	CASSQPPGHQETQYF	-	many	TRBJ2-5	TRBV6-2/TRBV6-3
TGTGCCAGCAGCTGGGGACAGACCGGGGAGCTGTTTTTT	CASSWGQTGELFF	TRBD1	few	TRBJ2-2	TRBV7-8
TGTGCCAGTGGAAACGGGGGGCGCGTAACTAATGAAAAACTGTTTTTT	CASGNGGRVTNEKLFF	-	-	TRBJ1-4	TRBV19
TGTGCCAGCTCACTTGACAGGGGGCCCCCCAACTACGAGCAGTACTTC	CASSLDRGPPNYEQYF	TRBD1	few	TRBJ2-7	TRBV18
TGTGCCAGCACCTACGGCCTGGACAGGAGAGTTTACAATGAGCAGTTCTTC	CASTYGLDRRVYNEQFF	TRBD1	-	TRBJ2-1	TRBV6-2/TRBV6-3
TGCGCCAGCAGCTTGAGGGGGGGCCGTAACAACTACGAGCAGTACTTC	CASSLRGGRNNYEQYF	-	many	TRBJ2-7	TRBV5-1
TGTGCCAGCTCACTCCTACAGGGCTTTGGAAACACCATATATTTT	CASSLLQGFGNTIYF	-	-	TRBJ1-3	TRBV18
TGCGCCAGCAGCTTGGTCTCTCCAGATACGCAGTATTTT	CASSLVSPDTQYF	-	many	TRBJ2-3	TRBV5-1